This is a list of T cell receptor beta chains from one sample in a study of blood T cell repertoires in COVID-19. The assay was immunoSEQ multiplex PCR, and TCRdb's table has in-frame clones only and misses some. The sample consists of about 81,000 clones, about four fifths of them appearing once. The sequencing input was peripheral blood. Every receptor here comes from a human donor in a cohort sampled during active COVID-19. Both conserved end residues are part of each CDR3. D genes are given only for firm matches. Size tells how often a clone was seen (once, few, many) or the class of an expanded clone, and some rows leave it out.

. TRBJ2-5 TRBV7-6 . CASSSQGKETQYF TGTGCCAGCAGCTCGCAGGGAAAAGAGACCCAGTACTTC
. TRBJ1-1 TRBV7-9 . CASSLGGIGRTEAFF TGTGCCAGCAGCTTAGGAGGGATTGGTCGGACTGAAGCTTTCTTT
. TRBJ1-1 TRBV18 . CASSPGHINTEAFF TGTGCCAGCTCACCGGGACATATAAACACTGAAGCTTTCTTT
. TRBJ1-4 TRBV19 . CASSIFGRGGEKLFF TGTGCCAGTAGTATCTTCGGCAGGGGTGGCGAAAAACTGTTTTTT
few TRBJ2-1 TRBV18 TRBD2 CASSPASGGGNEQFF TGTGCCAGCTCACCTGCTAGCGGGGGAGGCAATGAGCAGTTCTTC
. TRBJ2-5 TRBV11-2 TRBD1 CASSLPPGTDQETQYF TGTGCCAGCAGCTTACCACCGGGGACAGACCAAGAGACCCAGTACTTC
. TRBJ2-6 TRBV5-1 . CAAPPPAAGQQLRPGVFSANVLTF TGCGCCGCGCCCCCCCCGGCAGCAGGGCAACAACTCAGACCTGGGGTTTTTTCGGCCAACGTCCTGACTTTC
. TRBJ1-6 TRBV5-8 TRBD1 CASSPLEWAGGSPLHF TGTGCCAGCAGCCCCCTGGAATGGGCAGGGGGATCACCCCTCCACTTT
. TRBJ1-1 TRBV5-1 . CASSLEEVNTEAFF TGCGCCAGCAGCTTGGAAGAGGTGAACACTGAAGCTTTCTTT
. TRBJ2-2 TRBV3-1/TRBV3-2 . CASSQAAGTGELFF TGTGCCAGCAGCCAAGCAGCGGGCACCGGGGAGCTGTTTTTT
. TRBJ2-3 TRBV5-1 . CASSLIVNVGGKDTQYF TGCGCCAGCAGCTTGATAGTTAATGTGGGGGGAAAAGATACGCAGTATTTT
. TRBJ2-5 TRBV6-5 . CASTPGGIQETQYF TGTGCCAGCACCCCAGGCGGGATACAAGAGACCCAGTACTTC
. TRBJ2-1 TRBV6-5 TRBD1 CASKGTGGWNEQFF TGTGCCAGCAAGGGGACAGGGGGCTGGAATGAGCAGTTCTTC
. TRBJ1-1 TRBV7-9 . CASSSQGNTEAFF TGTGCCAGCAGCTCACAGGGGAACACTGAAGCTTTCTTT
. TRBJ2-7 TRBV19 . CASSIGRETHSSYEQYF TGTGCCAGTAGTATAGGCCGGGAGACGCACAGCTCCTACGAGCAGTACTTC
. TRBJ2-2 TRBV25-1 . CASSEGGATTGELFF TGTGCCAGCAGTGAAGGAGGGGCTACCACCGGGGAGCTGTTTTTT
. TRBJ1-5 TRBV5-6 . CASSSFTLGGNQPQHF TGTGCCAGCAGCTCTTTTACGCTGGGAGGGAATCAGCCCCAGCATTTT
. TRBJ1-2 TRBV11-1 . CASSPDRNYGYTF TGTGCCAGCAGTCCTGACAGAAACTATGGCTACACCTTC
. TRBJ2-5 TRBV16 . CASSRLGRRETQYF TGTGCCAGCAGCCGCCTGGGTCGGCGGGAGACCCAGTACTTC
. TRBJ2-2 TRBV9 TRBD2 CASSVFIGGIGAGELFF TGTGCCAGCAGCGTTTTCATCGGGGGGATCGGAGCCGGGGAGCTGTTTTTT
once TRBJ2-7 TRBV16 TRBD2 CASSRGLAGTYEQYF TGTGCCAGCAGCCGGGGACTAGCGGGTACCTACGAGCAGTACTTC
. TRBJ2-1 TRBV5-4 TRBD2 CASSLAGGSGGQFF TGTGCCAGCAGCCTAGCGGGCGGGTCGGGAGGGCAGTTCTTC
. TRBJ2-1 TRBV24-1 . CATSEHYNEQFF TGTGCCACCAGTGAACACTACAATGAGCAGTTCTTC
. TRBJ1-1 TRBV19 . CASSIGTPGAAFF TGTGCCAGTAGTATCGGGACACCTGGGGCAGCTTTCTTT
. TRBJ2-1 TRBV14 TRBD2 CASSPSGYYNEQFF TGTGCCAGCAGCCCTAGCGGTTATTACAATGAGCAGTTCTTC
few TRBJ1-5 TRBV27 . CASSLGRGRGQPQHF TGTGCCAGCAGTTTAGGCAGGGGAAGGGGTCAGCCCCAGCATTTT
. TRBJ2-1 TRBV30 TRBD2 CAWSRLAGGNEQFF TGTGCCTGGAGTCGACTAGCGGGGGGTAATGAGCAGTTCTTC
. TRBJ2-2 TRBV18 . CASSPPDAIQGSGELFF TGTGCCAGCTCACCTCCTGACGCTATTCAGGGATCCGGGGAGCTGTTTTTT
. TRBJ2-3 TRBV7-2 TRBD1 CASSPGGGLTDTQYF TGTGCCAGCAGCCCAGGGGGCGGCCTCACAGATACGCAGTATTTT
. TRBJ1-5 TRBV6-6 TRBD1 CASRPGTGGVNQPQHF TGTGCCAGCAGGCCCGGGACAGGGGGCGTCAATCAGCCCCAGCATTTT
. TRBJ2-5 TRBV11-2 . CASSTRDTLRETQYF TGTGCCAGCAGCACCCGGGACACATTGCGGGAGACCCAGTACTTC
. TRBJ2-2 TRBV7-8 . CASSLRVRGGELFF TGTGCCAGCAGCTTACGCGTCCGGGGCGGGGAGCTGTTTTTT
. TRBJ1-1 TRBV5-1 TRBD1 CASSLEGGLGMNTEAFF TGCGCCAGCAGCTTAGAAGGGGGCTTAGGGATGAACACTGAAGCTTTCTTT
. TRBJ2-1 TRBV2 . CASSEANREGSHEQFF TGTGCCAGCAGTGAAGCAAACAGGGAGGGGAGTCATGAGCAGTTCTTC
. TRBJ2-2 TRBV5-1 TRBD1 CASSPRGRGELFF TGCGCCAGCAGCCCCAGGGGGCGAGGGGAGCTGTTTTTT
. TRBJ1-1 TRBV2 . CASTMRDGNTEAFF TGTGCCAGCACGATGCGGGATGGGAACACTGAAGCTTTCTTT
. TRBJ1-2 TRBV12-3/TRBV12-4 TRBD1 CASSRTGDSGYTF TGTGCCAGCAGTCGTACAGGGGATAGTGGCTACACCTTC
. TRBJ2-1 TRBV19 TRBD2 CASSHFLASGGWNEQFF TGTGCCAGTAGCCATTTCCTGGCTAGCGGGGGGTGGAATGAGCAGTTCTTC
. TRBJ2-2 TRBV4-1 TRBD2 CASSQAPGFAGGPTLNTGELFF TGCGCCAGCAGCCAAGCCCCCGGATTTGCGGGGGGGCCAACCCTTAACACCGGGGAGCTGTTTTTT
few TRBJ2-2 TRBV7-3 . CASSQQGSAGELFF TGTGCCAGCAGCCAACAGGGTTCGGCCGGGGAGCTGTTTTTT
. TRBJ1-4 TRBV19 . CASSIETGPRIGKLFF TGTGCCAGTAGTATAGAGACGGGTCCGAGGATCGGAAAACTGTTTTTT
. TRBJ2-7 TRBV5-1 . CASSLAPRTYEQYF TGCGCCAGCAGCTTGGCACCGAGGACCTACGAGCAGTACTTC
. TRBJ2-1 TRBV19 TRBD2 CASSTKKTSGGPPWSYNEQFF TGTGCCAGTAGTACCAAGAAAACTAGCGGGGGCCCTCCCTGGTCCTACAATGAGCAGTTCTTC
. TRBJ2-3 TRBV19 . CASSIVITGTDTQYF TGTGCCAGTAGTATAGTAATAACAGGCACAGATACGCAGTATTTT
. TRBJ2-2 TRBV29-1 . CSAGFDTGELFF TGCAGCGCCGGGTTCGATACCGGGGAGCTGTTTTTT
. TRBJ2-7 TRBV4-2 . CASRGASSYEQYF TGTGCCAGCAGGGGGGCGAGCTCCTACGAGCAGTACTTC
. TRBJ1-1 TRBV7-8 . CASSFSWTHTEAFF TGTGCCAGCAGCTTTAGTTGGACTCACACTGAAGCTTTCTTT
. TRBJ1-2 TRBV28 TRBD1 CASSSPDRGLSGYTF TGTGCCAGCAGCTCGCCGGACAGGGGGCTCAGTGGCTACACCTTC